One T cell receptor (beta chain) is described in this entry. Germline CDR1 and CDR2: SGDLS and YYNGEE. This CDR3 is built from 15 residues. V lost 3 bases, J lost 0 bases, and 12 bases lay in between. Original processing methods: Scientists estimated how many nucleated cells there were by amplifying reference gene primers. The method was immunoSEQ multiplex PCR; TCRdb's version includes in-frame clones alone and lacks a portion of them. Clone size and the V and J calls come from that table; the DNA yielded D and trimming. The sample includes approximately 190,000 clones, about 80% seen only once; the top ten take 5.5% to 8.5%. These data belong to a study of blood T cell repertoires in COVID-19. At the level of the study: Nucleic acid was either cDNA or gDNA, and it came from T cells, B-cell-depleted T cells, or PBMCs.

The chain couples TRBV9 to TRBJ1-1; D remains ambiguous. The receptor comes from a man in his 60s with acute or convalescent COVID-19. The specimen was peripheral blood. CDR3 region: CASSASGGMNTEAFF. The CDR3 nucleotides read TGTGCCAGCAGCGCTAGCGGTGGCATGAACACTGAAGCTTTCTTT.